The 15 T cell receptor beta chains presented below share a single source sample, sequenced in a study of blood T cell repertoires in COVID-19. Produced via immunoSEQ multiplex PCR; TCRdb's table is partial and in-frame only. In the table there are 50,000 to 75,000 clones, around 80% of which are singletons. What was sequenced was peripheral blood. The receptors originated from a man in his 60s with acute or convalescent COVID-19.

The V and J genes are TRBV27 and TRBJ2-1; TRBD2 agrees at 8 bases. The V segment lost 5 bases and the J segment 3 bases; nucleotides outside the gene matches: 3. The CDR3 has 14 amino acids. Looked up from germline, CDR1 is MNHEY and CDR2 is SMNVEV (reference sequence). CDR3 nucleotide sequence: TGTGCCAGCAGTGGGGCGGGGGGCTACAATGAGCAGTTCTTC. Protein sequence: CASSGAGGYNEQFF.

This clone was counted between two and nine times. The rearrangement joins TRBV3-1 (or the pseudogene TRBV3-2) to TRBJ1-2; tentative D call: TRBD1 (5 bases). V was shortened by 4 bases and J by 4 bases, with 19 bases between the two germline ends. Per germline, CDR1 LGHDT and CDR2 YNNKEL (reference sequence). This CDR3 region has 16 residues. This CDR3 reads CASSLYLSMGRYGYTF. The DNA for the CDR3 is TGTGCCAGCAGCCTCTACCTATCTATGGGGCGCTATGGCTACACCTTC.

The chain links TRBV19 to TRBJ1-6, with 8 bases matching TRBD1. With V trimmed by 5 bases and J by 10 bases, 10 bases remained unmatched. This CDR3 has 15 residues. Germline CDR1 LNHDA, CDR2 SQIVND (reference sequence). CDR3 loop: CASSLRTGLGSPLHF. Written as DNA, the CDR3 is TGTGCCAGTAGTCTACGGACAGGGCTCGGATCACCCCTCCACTTT.

The chain is built from TRBV7-2 and TRBJ1-4; a possible D gene is TRBD1 (5 bases). This CDR3 spans 16 amino acids. V was trimmed by 4 bases and J by 8 bases, leaving 20 bases between them. CDR1 is SGHTA, CDR2 FQGNSA, per germline. The CDR3 coding sequence is TGTGCCAGCAGCTCCATGCCCGACACTTCAGGGGAAAAACTGTTTTTT. Its protein is CASSSMPDTSGEKLFF.

By share, this clone ranks as medium-sized. V usage is TRBV2 and J usage is TRBJ2-7, with 9 bases matching TRBD2. CDR3 length: 13 amino acids. Germline V gives CDR1 SNHLY, CDR2 FYNNEI. The trim removed 7 bases at V and 2 bases at J, leaving 3 bases unmatched. CDR3 sequence (DNA): TGTGCCAGCACGGCTAGCGGGACCTACGAGCAGTACTTC. Protein product: CASTASGTYEQYF.

The chain combines TRBV7-9 with TRBJ2-6; 7 bases fit TRBD1. V lost 5 bases to trimming and J lost 1 base; unmatched junction nucleotides: 11. The CDR3 sequence is 18 residues long. CDR1 is SEHNR and CDR2 is FQNEAQ in the germline V gene (reference sequence). The CDR3 nucleotides are TGTGCCAGCAGCCGTACGGGACAGCCCTTGTCTGGGGCCAACGTCCTGACTTTC. Translated, it gives CASSRTGQPLSGANVLTF.

The chain has TRBV7-9 and TRBJ2-2, with 9 bases lining up with TRBD1. Looked up from germline, CDR1 is SEHNR and CDR2 is FQNEAQ (reference sequence). The J segment lost 5 bases and the V segment lost 0 bases, leaving 1 base of the junction unmatched. This CDR3 spans 15 amino acids. The CDR3, as DNA: TGTGCCAGCAGCTTAGCGGACAGGGGAACCGGGGAGCTGTTTTTT. Encoded protein: CASSLADRGTGELFF.

V usage is TRBV5-1 and J usage is TRBJ2-2; no firm D call. The V end was cut by 4 bases, the J end by 0 bases, with 16 bases between. There are 17 residues in the CDR3. Per the germline V gene, CDR1 is SGHRS and CDR2 is YFSETQ. The CDR3 DNA reads TGCGCCAGCAGCATACACTCGCTGACTCCGAACACCGGGGAGCTGTTTTTT. It is translated as CASSIHSLTPNTGELFF.

This clone showed up just a few times. The CDR3 loop is CAWRGLPGQLSEQYF. The CDR3 DNA is TGTGCCTGGAGGGGCCTCCCGGGACAGCTCTCCGAGCAGTACTTC. The chain has TRBV30 and TRBJ2-7, with 7 bases lining up with TRBD1. With V trimmed by 3 bases and J by 6 bases, 14 bases remained unmatched. CDR3 length: 15 amino acids. The V gene's germline CDR1 is GTSNPN and CDR2 SVGIG (reference sequence).

The count of this clone is one. This chain uses TRBV11-2 with TRBJ1-5, with D unresolved. The V gene's germline CDR1 is SGHAT and CDR2 FQNNGV. This CDR3 has 13 residues. V lost 3 bases, J lost 4 bases, and 7 bases lay in between. CDR3 residues: CASSLASNQPQHF. Here the CDR3 DNA reads TGTGCCAGCAGCTTGGCCTCAAATCAGCCCCAGCATTTT.

As to this clone: Other DNA sequences from this sample encode an identical CDR3 as well. The V gene is TRBV7-2, the J gene TRBJ2-7; 7 nucleotides match TRBD2. J lost 4 bases, V lost 3 bases, and 6 bases had no gene match. There are 14 residues in the CDR3. In germline, CDR1 is SGHTA, CDR2 FQGNSA. The CDR3 is CASSLGGRTYEQYF. CDR3 bases: TGTGCCAGCAGCTTGGGGGGGAGAACGTACGAGCAGTACTTC.

The chain has TRBV6-8 and TRBJ2-2; 9 bases map to TRBD2. V shed 7 bases and J 6 bases; nucleotides not matched to a gene: 6. CDR1 and CDR2 from the germline V gene are MNHGY and SAAAGT. The CDR3 consists of 14 residues. Here the CDR3 DNA reads TGTGCCAGCATTATAGCGGGAGAGCCCGGGGAGCTGTTTTTT. Encoded protein: CASIIAGEPGELFF.

The chain uses TRBV7-8 and TRBJ2-7; 7 bases align to TRBD2. Germline V gene sequence: CDR1 SGHVS, CDR2 FQNEAQ. The V segment lost 4 bases and the J segment 6 bases; nucleotides outside the gene matches: 12. The CDR3 has 15 residues. This chain's CDR3 is CASSSYGGGPVEQYF. CDR3 nucleotide sequence: TGTGCCAGCAGCTCCTATGGGGGAGGGCCCGTCGAGCAGTACTTC.

This chain uses TRBV7-9 with TRBJ1-2, with 9 nucleotides matching TRBD1. Germline V gene lookup returns CDR1 SEHNR and CDR2 FQNEAQ (reference sequence). The CDR3 extends over 13 amino acids. With 5 bases clipped from V and 7 bases from J, the junction kept 5 bases outside the gene matches. The CDR3 bases are TGTGCCAGCAGCGGGACAGGGAAGCGTGGCTACACCTTC. Translated, it gives CASSGTGKRGYTF.

CDR3 sequence (DNA): TGTGCCAGCAGCTTTAGCGGGAGTTATGATGAGCAGTTCTTC. This gives the protein CASSFSGSYDEQFF. The chain recombines TRBV7-9 with TRBJ2-1; 9 bases agree with TRBD2. Germline CDR1 reads SEHNR; CDR2 reads FQNEAQ (reference sequence). V shed 3 bases, J shed 8 bases, and the junction held 5 bases outside the gene matches. The CDR3 runs to 14 residues.